This T cell receptor beta chain was retrieved from a study of cytomegalovirus exposure and HLA in healthy donors. As concerns this clone: What it binds is unknown.

Study-wide results and caveats: Most sequenced TCRs were rare (though some public TCRs occurred in many donors). Specific recognition of CMV antigens was confirmed in vitro for a few chains (all CMV-associated).

The assay was immunoSEQ multiplex PCR, and TCRdb's table has in-frame clones only and misses some. The sample lists 250,000 to 300,000 clones; 80% to 90% were seen once. Trimming stripped 3 bases from V and 0 bases from J, with 13 bases between. The CDR3 runs to 16 residues. Germline lookup yields CDR1 MNHEY and CDR2 SVGAGI. The donors were part of the validation cohort of some 120 subjects. That cohort was separate from the first cohort, which comprised 700 or so subjects. The chain combines TRBV6-5 with TRBJ2-3; D is perhaps TRBD1 (7 bases). The sample consisted of PBMCs. The sequence was obtained from a woman younger than 35 in good health and CMV-seronegative. The CDR3 nucleotides read TGTGCCAGCAGTTATGGAGGGGGCCTTAGCACAGATACGCAGTATTTT. It translates to CASSYGGGLSTDTQYF.